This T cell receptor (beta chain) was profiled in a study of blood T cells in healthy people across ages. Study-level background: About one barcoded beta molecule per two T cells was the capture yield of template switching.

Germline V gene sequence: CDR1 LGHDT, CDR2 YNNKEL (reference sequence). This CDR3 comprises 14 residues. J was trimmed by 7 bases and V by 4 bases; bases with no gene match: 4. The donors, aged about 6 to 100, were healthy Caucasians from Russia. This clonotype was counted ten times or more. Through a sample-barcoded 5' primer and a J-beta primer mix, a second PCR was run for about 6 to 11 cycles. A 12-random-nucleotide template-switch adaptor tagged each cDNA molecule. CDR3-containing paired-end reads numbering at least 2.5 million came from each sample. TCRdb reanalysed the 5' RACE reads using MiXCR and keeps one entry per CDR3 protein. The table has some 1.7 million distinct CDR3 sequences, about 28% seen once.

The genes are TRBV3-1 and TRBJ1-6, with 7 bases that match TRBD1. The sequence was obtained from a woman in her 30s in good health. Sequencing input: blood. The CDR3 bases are TGTGCCAGCAGCCCCGGGACAGCCAATTCACCCCTCCACTTT. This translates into CASSPGTANSPLHF.